Described below is a single T cell receptor beta chain sequence and its context. Its matching antigen is unknown. This specimen belongs to a study of T cell repertoires in cytomegalovirus infection. Broader study findings: The ex vivo response showed dominance by HLA-C-restricted CMV-specific TCR beta clonotypes. The cumulative frequency of public TCR beta families distinguished individuals who carried CMV together with the relevant HLA.

TCRdb reprocessed the reads via MiXCR and lists one record per CDR3 protein. Seen here are 250,000 or so distinct CDR3 sequences, roughly 9.1% observed once, and the top ten hold around 16%. V was clipped by 8 bases and J by 0 bases, with 16 bases between them. This CDR3 region has 16 residues. The chain carries TRBV12-3 or TRBV12-4 and TRBJ2-2; weak D call: TRBD2 (5 bases). This TCR was recovered from a human donor in good health (CMV status not recorded). Some clones in this sample may be carry-over from other donors' samples. Input material: PBMCs. The CDR3 nucleotides are TGTGCCAGCGTTTATGGTTCGGGATCGAACACCGGGGAGCTGTTTTTT. Translated, it gives CASVYGSGSNTGELFF.